The 6 T cell receptor beta chains in this list originate from one sample, sequenced in a study of blood T cell repertoires in COVID-19. Produced via immunoSEQ multiplex PCR; TCRdb's table is partial and in-frame only. The sample records about 390,000 clones, around 87% being singletons. The sequenced material came from peripheral blood. The receptors here all came from an older woman with COVID-19, enrolled during active disease.

This chain uses TRBV11-2 with TRBJ1-3; D gene ambiguous. The CDR3 is 15 residues long. Trimming cost V 3 bases and J 1 base, with 10 bases left between them. Germline CDR1 reads SGHAT; CDR2 reads FQNNGV. CDR3 loop: CASSFHRTSGNTIYF. CDR3 nucleotides: TGTGCCAGCAGCTTCCACCGGACTTCTGGAAACACCATATATTTT.

For this clone: Additional DNA sequences in this sample encode the identical CDR3. The J gene is TRBJ1-2, the V gene TRBV28; D call uncertain. With 5 bases removed from V and 4 bases from J, the gap between germline ends came to 8 bases. The CDR3 is 12 residues long. In germline, CDR1 is MDHEN, CDR2 SYDVKM. The CDR3: CASSRGSYGYTF. CDR3 in DNA: TGTGCCAGCAGTCGGGGAAGCTATGGCTACACCTTC.

J is TRBJ2-3 and V is TRBV7-9, with D unclear. Germline V lookup: CDR1 SEHNR, CDR2 FQNEAQ (reference sequence). The CDR3 has 12 residues. V was shortened by 7 bases and J by 2 bases, with 7 bases between the two germline ends. As DNA, the CDR3 is TGTGCCAGCACCCCCTACACAGATACGCAGTATTTT. Its protein is CASTPYTDTQYF.

A single count supports this clone. This rearrangement joins TRBV7-3 to TRBJ2-3; 9 nucleotides line up with TRBD1. J was trimmed by 7 bases and V by 6 bases; bases with no gene match: 11. CDR1 and CDR2 (germline): SGHTA, FQGTGA. The CDR3 covers 15 residues. The CDR3 is CASRDRGAYINTQYF. Written as DNA, the CDR3 is TGTGCCAGCAGGGACAGGGGAGCGTATATAAATACGCAGTATTTT.

The sample holds one count of this clone. J is TRBJ1-2 and V is TRBV3-1 (or the pseudogene TRBV3-2); a weak D match, TRBD1 (6 bases). Germline values: CDR1 LGHDT, CDR2 YNNKEL (reference sequence). This CDR3 is 17 amino acids long. The V gene lost 0 bases and the J gene lost 6 bases, with 20 bases spanning the gap. The CDR3 DNA reads as TGTGCCAGCAGCCAAGATGGGGGCAGAGCCCAAATTGATGGCTACACCTTC. Translated: CASSQDGGRAQIDGYTF.

This chain connects TRBV27 to TRBJ2-3, with TRBD2 matching over 12 bases. Germline V gives CDR1 MNHEY, CDR2 SMNVEV (reference sequence). This CDR3 region has 17 residues. V lost 2 bases, J lost 5 bases, and 8 bases stayed unmatched. CDR3 protein: CASSLRPSGGVKDTQYF. Here the CDR3 DNA reads TGTGCCAGCAGTTTAAGGCCTAGCGGGGGGGTTAAAGATACGCAGTATTTT.